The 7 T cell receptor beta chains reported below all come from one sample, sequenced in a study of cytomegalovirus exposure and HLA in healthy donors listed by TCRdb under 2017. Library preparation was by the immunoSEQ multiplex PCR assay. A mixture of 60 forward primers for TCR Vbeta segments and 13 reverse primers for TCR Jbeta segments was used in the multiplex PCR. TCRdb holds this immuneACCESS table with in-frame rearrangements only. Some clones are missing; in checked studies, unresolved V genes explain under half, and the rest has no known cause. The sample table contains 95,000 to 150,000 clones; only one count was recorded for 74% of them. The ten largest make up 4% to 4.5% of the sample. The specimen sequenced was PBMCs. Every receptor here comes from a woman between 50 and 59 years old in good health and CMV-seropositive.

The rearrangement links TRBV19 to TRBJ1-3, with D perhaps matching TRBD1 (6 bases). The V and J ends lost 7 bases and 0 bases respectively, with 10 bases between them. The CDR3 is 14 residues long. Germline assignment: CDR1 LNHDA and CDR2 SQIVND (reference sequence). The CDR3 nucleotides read TGTGCCAGTACCGGGGGGCTCTCTGGAAACACCATATATTTT. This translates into CASTGGLSGNTIYF.

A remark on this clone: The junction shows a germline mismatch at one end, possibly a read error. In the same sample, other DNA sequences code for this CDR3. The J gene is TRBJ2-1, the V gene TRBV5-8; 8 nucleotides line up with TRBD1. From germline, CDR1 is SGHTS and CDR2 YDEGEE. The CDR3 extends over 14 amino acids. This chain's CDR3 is CASGPGGTYNEQFF. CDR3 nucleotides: TGCGCCAGCGGACCAGGGGGCACCTACAATGAGCAGTTCTTC.

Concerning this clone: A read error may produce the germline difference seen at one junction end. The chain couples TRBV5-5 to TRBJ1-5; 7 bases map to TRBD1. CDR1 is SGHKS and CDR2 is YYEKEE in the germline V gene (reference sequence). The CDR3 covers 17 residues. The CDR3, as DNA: TGTGCCAGCAGCCCCGCTCTGCCGGGACAGAGTAATCAGCCCCAGAATTTT. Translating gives CASSPALPGQSNQPQNF.

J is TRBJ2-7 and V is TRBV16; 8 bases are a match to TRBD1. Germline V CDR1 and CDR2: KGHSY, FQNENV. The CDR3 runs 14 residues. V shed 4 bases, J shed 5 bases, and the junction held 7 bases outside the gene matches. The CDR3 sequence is CASSLSTGAHEQYF. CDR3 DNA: TGTGCCAGCAGCCTCTCGACAGGGGCACACGAGCAGTACTTC.

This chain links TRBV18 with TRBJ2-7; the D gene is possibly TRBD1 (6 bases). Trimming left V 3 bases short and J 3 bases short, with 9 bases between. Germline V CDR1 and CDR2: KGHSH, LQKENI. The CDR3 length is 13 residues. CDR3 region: CASSPTQGYEQYF. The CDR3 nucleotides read TGTGCCAGCTCACCTACACAGGGCTACGAGCAGTACTTC.

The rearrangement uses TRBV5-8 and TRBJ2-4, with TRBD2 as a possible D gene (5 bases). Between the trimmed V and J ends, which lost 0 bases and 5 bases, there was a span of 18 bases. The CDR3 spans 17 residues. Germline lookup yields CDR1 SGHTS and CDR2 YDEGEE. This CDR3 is CASSLGWGDTHQNIQYF. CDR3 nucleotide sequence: TGTGCCAGCAGCTTGGGATGGGGAGACACCCACCAAAACATTCAGTACTTC.

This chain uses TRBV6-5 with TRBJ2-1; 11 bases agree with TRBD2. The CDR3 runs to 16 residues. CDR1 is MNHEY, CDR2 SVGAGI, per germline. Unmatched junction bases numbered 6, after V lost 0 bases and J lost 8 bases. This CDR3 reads CASSYSSGGAVDEQFF. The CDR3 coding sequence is TGTGCCAGCAGTTACTCTAGCGGGGGGGCCGTAGATGAGCAGTTCTTC.